The following is a T cell receptor (beta chain) sequence with its context. The data were produced by immunoSEQ multiplex PCR, yet TCRdb's version contains in-frame clones alone and is incomplete. Among about 39,000 clones listed, 75% to 95% were seen once. There are 13 residues in the CDR3. The V and J ends lost 4 bases and 5 bases respectively, with 14 bases between them. Per the germline V gene, CDR1 is SQVTM and CDR2 is ANQGSEA. The data stem from a study of T cell changes during pregnancy in multiple sclerosis. The receptor was isolated from a female donor in good health, enrolled as a control in a pregnancy study. This specimen consisted of CD4+ T cells from peripheral blood mononuclear cells, obtained in the first trimester of pregnancy. V gene TRBV29-1 combines with J gene TRBJ2-5, with D perhaps matching TRBD2 (7 bases). Written as DNA, the CDR3 is TGCAGCGTTGGAGGGGGGACTACTGAGACCCAGTACTTC. Translation gives CSVGGGTTETQYF. Drawing the rest from reference TRBV29-1 and TRBJ2-5, the complete variable domain is SAVISQKPSRDICQRGTSLTIQCQVDSQVTMMFWYRQQPGQSLTLIATANQGSEATYESGFVIDKFPISRPNLTFSTLTVSNMSPEDSSIYLCSVGGGTTETQYFGPGTRLLVL.